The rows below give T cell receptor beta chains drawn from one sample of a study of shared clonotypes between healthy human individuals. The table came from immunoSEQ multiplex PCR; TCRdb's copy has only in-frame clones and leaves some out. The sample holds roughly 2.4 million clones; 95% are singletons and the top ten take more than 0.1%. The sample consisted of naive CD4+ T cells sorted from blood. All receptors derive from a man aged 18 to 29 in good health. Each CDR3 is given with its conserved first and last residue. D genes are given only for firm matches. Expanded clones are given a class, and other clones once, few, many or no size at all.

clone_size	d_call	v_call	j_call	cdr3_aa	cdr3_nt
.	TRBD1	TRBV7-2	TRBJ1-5	CASSPTGGGQPQHF	TGTGCCAGCAGCCCGACAGGGGGAGGTCAGCCCCAGCATTTT
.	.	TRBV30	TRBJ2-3	CAWGEGSYTQYF	TGTGCCTGGGGGGAAGGTAGTTATACGCAGTATTTT
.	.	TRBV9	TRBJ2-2	CASSVDGDNTGELFF	TGTGCCAGCAGCGTAGATGGCGATAACACCGGGGAGCTGTTTTTT
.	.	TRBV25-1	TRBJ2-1	CASSELGRDEQFF	TGTGCCAGCAGTGAGCTGGGTCGGGATGAGCAGTTCTTC
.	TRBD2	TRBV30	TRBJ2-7	CACGGGSKYEQYF	TGTGCCTGCGGAGGCGGGAGTAAGTACGAGCAGTACTTC
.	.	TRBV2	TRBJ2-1	CASRGTFASYNEQFF	TGTGCCAGCAGGGGAACCTTCGCCTCCTACAATGAGCAGTTCTTC
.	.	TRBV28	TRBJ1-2	CASSLYPEGGSNRGYTF	TGTGCCAGCAGCCTTTACCCAGAAGGGGGTTCGAATAGAGGCTACACCTTC
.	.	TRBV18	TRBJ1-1	CASSPLSGMVNTEAFF	TGTGCCAGCTCACCACTCTCTGGAATGGTCAACACTGAAGCTTTCTTT
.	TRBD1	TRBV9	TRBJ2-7	CASSAPGTGGLAAEQYF	TGTGCCAGCAGCGCACCCGGGACAGGGGGCTTGGCCGCCGAGCAGTACTTC
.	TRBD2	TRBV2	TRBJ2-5	CASIRLAVQETQYF	TGTGCCAGCATCAGACTAGCGGTACAAGAGACCCAGTACTTC
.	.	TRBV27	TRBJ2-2	CASSSPPGELFF	TGTGCCAGCAGTTCGCCCCCGGGGGAGCTGTTTTTT
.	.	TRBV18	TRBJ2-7	CASSPPGRGTYEQYF	TGTGCCAGCTCACCGCCCGGACGGGGAACCTACGAGCAGTACTTC
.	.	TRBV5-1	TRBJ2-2	CASSLGTLNTGELFF	TGCGCCAGCAGCCTTGGGACTCTAAACACCGGGGAGCTGTTTTTT
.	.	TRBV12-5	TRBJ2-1	CASGPLGSTTPSSYNEQFF	TGTGCTAGTGGTCCCCTGGGGTCCACCACCCCGAGCTCCTACAATGAGCAGTTCTTC
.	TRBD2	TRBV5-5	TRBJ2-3	CASSLAGGGDTQYF	TGTGCCAGCAGCTTGGCGGGAGGGGGAGATACGCAGTATTTT
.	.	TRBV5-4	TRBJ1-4	CASRSRVSEKLFF	TGTGCCAGCAGGAGCCGAGTGAGCGAAAAACTGTTTTTT
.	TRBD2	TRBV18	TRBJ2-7	CASSPTSEVSYEQYF	TGTGCCAGCTCACCGACTAGCGAGGTGTCCTACGAGCAGTACTTC
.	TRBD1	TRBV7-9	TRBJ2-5	CASSRRTGLETQYF	TGTGCCAGCAGCCGAAGGACAGGCCTGGAGACCCAGTACTTC
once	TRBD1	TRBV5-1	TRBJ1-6	CASSATGEGTPLHF	TGCGCCAGCAGCGCTACAGGGGAAGGGACACCCCTCCACTTT
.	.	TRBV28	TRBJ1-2	CASSPRSGYTF	TGTGCCAGCAGTCCCCGAAGTGGCTACACCTTC
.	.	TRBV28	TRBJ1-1	CASTPQSLGPEAFF	TGTGCCAGCACCCCCCAATCCCTGGGCCCTGAAGCTTTCTTT
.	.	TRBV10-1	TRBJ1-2	CASSESRSNVDYGYTF	TGCGCCAGCAGTGAGTCGCGATCTAATGTGGACTATGGCTACACCTTC
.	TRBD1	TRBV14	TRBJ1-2	CASSHRDRDFYGYTF	TGTGCCAGCAGCCACCGGGACAGGGACTTCTATGGCTACACCTTC